Included here is one T cell receptor beta chain sequence, with context. The sample belongs to a study of blood T cell repertoires in COVID-19. In the study overall: There were acute and convalescent COVID-19 samples, and they came from the United States, Italy and Spain. PBMCs, B-cell-depleted T cells, or T cells provided the cDNA or gDNA that made up the material.

Per the original data handling: Estimation of nucleated cell counts was performed using reference gene primer amplification. The method was immunoSEQ multiplex PCR; TCRdb's version includes in-frame clones alone and lacks a portion of them. The DNA was the basis for D and trimming; V, J and clone size are from that table. Counted here are about 120,000 clones, 82% occurring once; the ten biggest clones make up approximately 4.5%. Sample: peripheral blood. This clonotype originated in a woman between 65 and 79 years old with acute or convalescent COVID-19.

This CDR3 is CASSQSGGTYEQYF. For the CDR3, the DNA is TGCGCCAGCAGCCAAAGCGGGGGGACCTACGAGCAGTACTTC. V is TRBV4-1 and J is TRBJ2-7, with 9 positions matching TRBD2. This CDR3 region has 14 residues. V lost 2 bases to trimming and J lost 2 bases; unmatched junction nucleotides: 1. Germline V gene sequence: CDR1 MGHRA, CDR2 YSYEKL.